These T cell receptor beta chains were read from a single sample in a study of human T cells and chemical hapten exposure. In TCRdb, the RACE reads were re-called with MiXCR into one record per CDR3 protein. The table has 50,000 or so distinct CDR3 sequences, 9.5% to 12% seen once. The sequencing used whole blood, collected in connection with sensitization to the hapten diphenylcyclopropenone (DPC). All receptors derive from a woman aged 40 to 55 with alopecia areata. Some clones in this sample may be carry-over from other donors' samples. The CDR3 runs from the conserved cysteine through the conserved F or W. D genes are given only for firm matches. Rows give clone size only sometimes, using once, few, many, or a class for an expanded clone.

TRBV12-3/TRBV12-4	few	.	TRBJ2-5	TGTGCCAGCAGCCCACGGGAGTCTGAGACCCAGTACTTC	CASSPRESETQYF
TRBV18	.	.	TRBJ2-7	TGTGCCAGCTCACCACCGGCGTTCTCCTACGAGCAGTACTTC	CASSPPAFSYEQYF
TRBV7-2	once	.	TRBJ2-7	TGTGCCAGCAGCTTACGGGCCCCCGGCTACGAGCAGTACTTC	CASSLRAPGYEQYF
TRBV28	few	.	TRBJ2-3	TGTGCCAGCACGAGTGGGAGCGCGATCACGCAGTATTTT	CASTSGSAITQYF
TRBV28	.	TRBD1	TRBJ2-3	TGTGCCAGCAGCCCGACAGGGGTAATAACGGATACGCAGTATTTT	CASSPTGVITDTQYF
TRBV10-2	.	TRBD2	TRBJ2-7	TGCGCCAGCAGTGAGAGGGAGGGTAGCGTCCACGAGCAGTACTTC	CASSEREGSVHEQYF
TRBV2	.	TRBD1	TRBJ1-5	TGTGCCAGCACCTGGGGACAGGGAGCGACTCAGCCCCAGCATTTT	CASTWGQGATQPQHF
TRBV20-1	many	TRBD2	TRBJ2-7	TGCAGTGCTAGGGTTCGGAGGCGGGAGAGCTACGAGCAGTACTTC	CSARVRRRESYEQYF
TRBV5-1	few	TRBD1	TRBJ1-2	TGCGCCAGCAGCACGGGACAGAACTATGGCTACACCTTC	CASSTGQNYGYTF
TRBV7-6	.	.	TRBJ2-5	TGTGCCAGCAGCCAGGGGAGCGGGACCCTCTGGGAGACCCAGTACTTC	CASSQGSGTLWETQYF
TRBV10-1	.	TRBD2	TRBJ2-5	TGCGCCAGCAGTCCGGACCTAGCGGGGGGACAAGAGACCCAGTACTTC	CASSPDLAGGQETQYF
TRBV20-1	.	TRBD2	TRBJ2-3	TGCAGTGCGCAGCGGGAGGCCTCCACAGATACGCAGTATTTT	CSAQREASTDTQYF
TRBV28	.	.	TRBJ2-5	TGTGCCAGCAGTCCTCCGATATCAATGGGGACCCAGTACTTC	CASSPPISMGTQYF
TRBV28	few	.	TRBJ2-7	TGTGCCAGCAGTTTGGCCTACGAGCAGTACTTC	CASSLAYEQYF
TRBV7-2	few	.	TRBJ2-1	TGTGCCAGCAGCTTCGCGGGGCTTAACAATGAGCAGTTCTTC	CASSFAGLNNEQFF
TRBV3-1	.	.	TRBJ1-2	TGTGCCAGCAGCCAAGATGGGGGTCATGGCTACACCTTC	CASSQDGGHGYTF
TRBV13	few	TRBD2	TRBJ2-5	TGTGCCAGCAGCTTAGGCGACCCGGGACTAGCGCGAGAGACCCAGTACTTC	CASSLGDPGLARETQYF
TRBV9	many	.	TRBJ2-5	TGTGCCAGCAGCGTAGCATTGACAGAGACCCAGTACTTC	CASSVALTETQYF
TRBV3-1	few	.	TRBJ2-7	TGTGCCAGCAGTCAGGGGAAACACGAGCAGTACTTC	CASSQGKHEQYF
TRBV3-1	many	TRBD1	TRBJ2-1	TGTGCCAGCAGCCATGGGACAGGGGTGGCCAATGAGCAGTTCTTC	CASSHGTGVANEQFF
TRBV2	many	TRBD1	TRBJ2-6	TGTGCCAGGGGACAGGGGGACTCCTCTGGGGCCAACGTCCTGACTTTC	CARGQGDSSGANVLTF
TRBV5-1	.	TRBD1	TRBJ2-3	TGCGCCAGCAGCAACAGGGGGCCCACAGATACGCAGTATTTT	CASSNRGPTDTQYF
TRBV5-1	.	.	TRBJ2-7	TGCGCCAGCAGCTCCGGGACTCACTCCTACGAGCAGTACTTC	CASSSGTHSYEQYF
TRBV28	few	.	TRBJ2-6	TGTGCCAGCAGTTTTACAAATTCTGGGGCCAACGTCCTGACTTTC	CASSFTNSGANVLTF
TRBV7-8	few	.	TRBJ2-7	TGTGCCAGCAGCTTATGGGGGGAAAGGACCTACGAGCAGTACTTC	CASSLWGERTYEQYF
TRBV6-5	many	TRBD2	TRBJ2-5	TGTGCCAGCAGCCCCGGGGTAGCGGGGGGGCCGGGGTACTTC	CASSPGVAGGPGYF
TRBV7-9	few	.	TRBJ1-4	TGTGCCAGCCACAACCTAGGAGCAACTAATGAAAAACTGTTTTTT	CASHNLGATNEKLFF
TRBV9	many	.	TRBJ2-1	TGTGCCAGCACCGCGAGGGGGGGTCCTGAGCAGTTCTTC	CASTARGGPEQFF
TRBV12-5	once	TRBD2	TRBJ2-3	TGTGCTAGTGGTTTGGAACTAGCGCAGGATACGCAGTATTTT	CASGLELAQDTQYF
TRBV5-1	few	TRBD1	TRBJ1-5	TGCGCCAGCAGCTTGTTCCCCCTGGGGACAGGGGACCCCTTAAGCAATCAGCCCCAGCATTTT	CASSLFPLGTGDPLSNQPQHF
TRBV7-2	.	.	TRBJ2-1	TGTGCCAGCAGCTTTGTGCGGGGCTCCTACAATGAGCAGTTCTTC	CASSFVRGSYNEQFF
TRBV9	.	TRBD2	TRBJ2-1	TGTGCCAGCAGCGTAGATCCAGCGGGACCCTCCAATGAGCAGTTCTTC	CASSVDPAGPSNEQFF
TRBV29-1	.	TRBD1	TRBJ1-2	TGCAGCCCTGACCGGACAGGGGAGGCTGGCTACACCTTC	CSPDRTGEAGYTF
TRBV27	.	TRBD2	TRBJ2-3	TGTGCCAGCCGTTCCCTAGCGGGGGGACGCACAGATACGCAGTATTTT	CASRSLAGGRTDTQYF
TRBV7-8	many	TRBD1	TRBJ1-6	TGTGCCAGCAGGAAAGGGGGCAACTATAATTCACCCCTCCACTTT	CASRKGGNYNSPLHF
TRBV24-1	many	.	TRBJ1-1	TGTGCCACCAGAAAGGAGGGGGGAACTGAAGCTTTCTTT	CATRKEGGTEAFF
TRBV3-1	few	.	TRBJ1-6	TGTGCCAGCAGCCCGGACGGCTATAATTCACCCCTCCACTTT	CASSPDGYNSPLHF
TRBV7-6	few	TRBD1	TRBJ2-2	TGTGCCAGCAGAAAGACCGGGACAGGGGCGGAGCTGTTTTTT	CASRKTGTGAELFF
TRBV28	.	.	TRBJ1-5	TGTGCCAGCACAGTTGGTATTCAGCCCCAGCATTTT	CASTVGIQPQHF
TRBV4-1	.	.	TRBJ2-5	TGCGCCAGCAGCCAAGACATGGAGGAGACCCAGTACTTC	CASSQDMEETQYF
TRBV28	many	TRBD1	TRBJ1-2	TGTGCCAGCAGCCTAACCGGGACAGGGTCTAACTATGGCTACACCTTC	CASSLTGTGSNYGYTF
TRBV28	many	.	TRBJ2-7	TGTGCCAGCAAGCTCGGGTTCGGGCAGACCCCCTACGAGCAGTACTTC	CASKLGFGQTPYEQYF
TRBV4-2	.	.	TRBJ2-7	TGTGCCAGCAGCCAAGATAAGGCTAGCGTCTACGAGCAGTACTTC	CASSQDKASVYEQYF
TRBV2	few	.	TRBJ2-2	TGTGCCAGCAGTCCCCCCGACTTTCAGGAGCTGTTTTTT	CASSPPDFQELFF
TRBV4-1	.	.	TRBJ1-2	TGCGCCAGCAGCCAAGGAGCTAGGACAGCCTATGGCTACACCTTC	CASSQGARTAYGYTF
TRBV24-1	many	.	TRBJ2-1	TGTGCCACCAGTGATGCCGGGGCTTACAATGAGCAGTTCTTC	CATSDAGAYNEQFF
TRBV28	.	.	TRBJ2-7	TGTGCAAGCTGGGGGCGTGGGTACGAGCAGTACTTC	CASWGRGYEQYF
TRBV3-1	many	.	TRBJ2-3	TGTGCCAGCAGCCAAGATCGGGCAGGGACGGCGTATTTT	CASSQDRAGTAYF
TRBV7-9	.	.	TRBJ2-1	TGTGCCAGCACCGACTTGGGACGAAGGTACAATGAGCAGTTCTTC	CASTDLGRRYNEQFF
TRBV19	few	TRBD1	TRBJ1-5	TGTGCCAGTAGTCCATGGACAGGGCGTCAGCCCCAGCATTTT	CASSPWTGRQPQHF
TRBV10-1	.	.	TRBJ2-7	TGCGCCAGCAGTGAGTCTGGCAGGGACTACGAGCAGTACTTC	CASSESGRDYEQYF
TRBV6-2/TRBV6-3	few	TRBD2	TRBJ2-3	TGTGCCAGCAGGCCGGGGGGGAGGACAGATACGCAGTATTTT	CASRPGGRTDTQYF
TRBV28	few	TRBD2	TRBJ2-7	TGTGCCAGCAGTTTCGGAAGCGGGAGGTGGTACGAGCAGTACTTC	CASSFGSGRWYEQYF
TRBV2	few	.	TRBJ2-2	TGTGCCAGCAGTCAATTGGGGGCCGGGGAGCTGTTTTTT	CASSQLGAGELFF
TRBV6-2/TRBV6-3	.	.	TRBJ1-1	.	CASSTSTRYTEAFF
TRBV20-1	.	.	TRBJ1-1	TGCAGTGCTATTACAGGTTGGTGGACTGAAGCTTTCTTT	CSAITGWWTEAFF
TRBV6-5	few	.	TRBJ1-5	TGTGCCAGCAGTTACTCGATCAAGGAGAATCAGCCCCAGCATTTT	CASSYSIKENQPQHF
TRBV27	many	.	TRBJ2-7	TGTGCCAGCAGTACCCGGTGGGGGGGCGACTACTACGAGCAGTACTTC	CASSTRWGGDYYEQYF
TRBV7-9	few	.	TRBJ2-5	TGTGCCAGCAGCTTCGCGTCTTCGTACCAAGAGACCCAGTACTTC	CASSFASSYQETQYF